This is a list of T cell receptor beta chains from one sample in a study of T cell responses to AZD1222 COVID-19 vaccine. Clones were read by immunoSEQ multiplex PCR, and TCRdb kept only the in-frame ones, dropping some. This table has 100,000 or so clones, 80% to 95% appearing once. The sample in question was peripheral blood, obtained on day 0 of AZD1222 vaccination. Receptors originate from an adult in good health. The CDR3 runs from the conserved cysteine through the conserved F or W. Each record gives: CDR3 protein, CDR3 DNA, clone size, D gene, V gene, J gene. A D gene is named only where the DNA matches it firmly. Clone sizes are given selectively: once, few, many, or a class where the clone is expanded.

CASSNPPQPHNSPLHF	TGTGCCAGCTCTAACCCCCCACAGCCTCATAATTCACCCCTCCACTTT	-	-	TRBV28	TRBJ1-6
CSVLRGSGNTIYF	TGCAGCGTACTCAGGGGTTCTGGAAACACCATATATTTT	-	-	TRBV29-1	TRBJ1-3
CASSQRTSGRSYNEQFF	TGTGCCAGCTCACAACGGACTAGCGGGAGGTCCTACAATGAGCAGTTCTTC	-	TRBD2	TRBV18	TRBJ2-1
CASSYEGDYGYTF	TGTGCCAGCAGCTACGAGGGTGACTATGGCTACACCTTC	once	-	TRBV7-3	TRBJ1-2
CASLVGGTNEKLFF	TGTGCCAGTCTGGTTGGGGGAACTAATGAAAAACTGTTTTTT	-	-	TRBV6-5	TRBJ1-4
CASSPPTYNEQFF	TGTGCCAGCTCACCACCTACGTACAATGAGCAGTTCTTC	-	-	TRBV18	TRBJ2-1
CASRHSTGYEQYF	TGTGCCAGCAGACACTCGACAGGCTACGAGCAGTACTTC	-	-	TRBV6-5	TRBJ2-7
CASSDPTVTNEQYF	TGTGCCAGCAGCGATCCTACCGTGACGAACGAGCAGTACTTC	-	-	TRBV11-2	TRBJ2-7
CASSQRGSNQPQHF	TGTGCCAGCAGTCAACGGGGTAGCAATCAGCCCCAGCATTTT	-	-	TRBV6-5	TRBJ1-5
CASSSQGAKNIQYF	TGTGCCAGCAGCTCCCAGGGAGCCAAAAACATTCAGTACTTC	-	-	TRBV7-3	TRBJ2-4
CASSQPPGTSGVPDTQYF	TGTGCCAGCAGCCAACCCCCCGGGACTAGCGGGGTCCCAGATACGCAGTATTTT	-	TRBD2	TRBV3-1/TRBV3-2	TRBJ2-3
CAWGATDTQYF	TGTGCCTGGGGCGCCACAGATACGCAGTATTTT	-	-	TRBV30	TRBJ2-3
CASSPGANSAEFF	TGTGCCAGTTCCCCGGGGGCCAACAGCGCCGAGTTCTTC	-	-	TRBV11-2	TRBJ2-1
CSVGDGEKLFF	TGCAGCGTGGGGGACGGAGAAAAACTGTTTTTT	few	-	TRBV29-1	TRBJ1-4
CASSLGLAAVGELFF	TGCGCCAGCAGCTTGGGGCTAGCGGCTGTCGGGGAGCTGTTTTTT	-	TRBD2	TRBV5-1	TRBJ2-2
CASSQIQGTEAFF	TGCGCCAGCAGCCAAATACAGGGTACTGAAGCTTTCTTT	-	-	TRBV4-1	TRBJ1-1
CASRGLDRDGYTF	TGTGCCAGCAGGGGGTTGGACCGCGATGGCTACACCTTC	-	-	TRBV6-5	TRBJ1-2